The 31 T cell receptor beta chains below were found in one sample sequenced in a study of blood T cell repertoires in COVID-19. Here immunoSEQ multiplex PCR was the method, and the copy in TCRdb shows in-frame clones only, minus some. The sample shows 350,000 to 400,000 clones, over 75% of them seen only once. The sample consisted of PBMCs or T cells enriched from blood (not recorded which). These receptors all stem from a man aged 35-49 years in a cohort exposed to, infected with or recovered from COVID-19 (not recorded which).

The genes are TRBV7-2 and TRBJ1-2; D is perhaps TRBD1 (5 bases). The CDR3 is made up of 15 amino acids. Germline CDR1 SGHTA, CDR2 FQGNSA. V lost 5 bases to trimming and J lost 3 bases, with 16 bases between them. CDR3 sequence reads: CASSLILRGDYGYTF. CDR3 DNA sequence: TGTGCCAGCAGCCTAATCCTTCGGGGGGACTATGGCTACACCTTC.

This chain connects TRBV4-1 to TRBJ2-1; maybe TRBD2 (5 bases). The CDR3 totals 14 residues. Germline lookup yields CDR1 MGHRA and CDR2 YSYEKL. V lost 6 bases and J 3 bases, leaving 12 bases between the germline ends. The chain's CDR3 is CASRDRDFYNEQFF. The CDR3 nucleotides read TGCGCCAGCAGAGACCGGGATTTCTACAATGAGCAGTTCTTC.

The chain couples TRBV19 to TRBJ1-5; D uncertain. Germline assignment: CDR1 LNHDA and CDR2 SQIVND (reference sequence). Deletions cut 3 bases from V and 4 bases from J, with 7 bases between. This CDR3 is 13 amino acids long. This chain's CDR3 is CASSMRDNQPQHF. The CDR3 DNA reads TGTGCCAGTAGTATGAGGGATAATCAGCCCCAGCATTTT.

The chain has TRBV7-2 and TRBJ2-1, with 10 bases aligning to TRBD2. J gave up 1 base and V 9 bases, and 6 bases lay outside the gene matches. Germline V CDR1 and CDR2: SGHTA, FQGNSA. The CDR3 runs to 15 residues. The CDR3 nucleotides read TGTGCCAGTATGATAGCGGGAGGTTCCTACAATGAGCAGTTCTTC. Amino acid sequence: CASMIAGGSYNEQFF.

DNA of the CDR3: TGTGCCAGCCTAAGGGAGAGTATTGTCGCAGATACGCAGTATTTT. Translating gives CASLRESIVADTQYF. The rearrangement joins TRBV18 to TRBJ2-3; D possibly corresponds to TRBD2 (5 bases). This CDR3 region has 15 residues. The V and J ends lost 8 bases and 4 bases respectively, with 19 bases between them. Germline assignment: CDR1 KGHSH and CDR2 LQKENI.

The rearrangement joins TRBV18 to TRBJ1-2, with D tentatively TRBD1 (5 bases). The CDR3 loop spans 15 amino acids. V was clipped by 3 bases and J by 8 bases, with 19 bases between them. In germline, CDR1 is KGHSH, CDR2 LQKENI. The CDR3 loop is CASSPNSAREGGYTF. DNA of the CDR3: TGTGCCAGCTCACCGAACAGCGCACGGGAGGGGGGCTACACCTTC.

The chain joins TRBV5-1 to TRBJ2-7; 10 bases agree with TRBD1. CDR1 and CDR2 from the germline V gene are SGHRS and YFSETQ. Trimming cost V 8 bases and J 1 base; bases outside gene matches: 6. The CDR3 runs 14 residues. DNA of the CDR3: TGCGCCAGTGACCCGGGACAGGGGTCCTACGAGCAGTACTTC. Translating gives CASDPGQGSYEQYF.

This clone was seen a few times. The chain recombines TRBV6-5 with TRBJ1-2; 9 bases match TRBD1. With 6 bases clipped from V and 7 bases from J, the junction kept 12 bases outside the gene matches. CDR3 length equals 15 residues. Germline loops: CDR1 MNHEY, CDR2 SVGAGI. CDR3 loop: CASRETGGVKLGYTF. As DNA, the CDR3 is TGTGCCAGCAGGGAGACAGGGGGGGTGAAACTTGGCTACACCTTC.

This chain links TRBV7-2 with TRBJ2-7, with 9 nucleotides matching TRBD2. With 4 bases clipped from V and 4 bases from J, the junction kept 5 bases outside the gene matches. This CDR3 has 14 residues. The germline gives CDR1 SGHTA, CDR2 FQGNSA. The CDR3 protein is CASSSGLARYEQYF. CDR3 coding DNA: TGTGCCAGCAGCTCGGGACTAGCAAGATACGAGCAGTACTTC.

The chain joins TRBV19 to TRBJ2-1, with 15 bases aligning to TRBD2. CDR1 is LNHDA and CDR2 is SQIVND in the germline V gene (reference sequence). V shed 7 bases and J 10 bases; nucleotides not matched to a gene: 11. This CDR3 has 16 amino acids. CDR3 nucleotides: TGTGCCAGTATCGGGACTAGCGGGAGGCTTAACGTGGAGCAGTTCTTC. This translates into CASIGTSGRLNVEQFF.

The chain employs TRBV9 and TRBJ1-2; the D is unclear. CDR3 length: 13 residues. Germline values: CDR1 SGDLS, CDR2 YYNGEE. The V end was cut by 2 bases, the J end by 3 bases, with 8 bases between. DNA of the CDR3: TGTGCCAGCAGCGTCGGAGCCGACTATGGCTACACCTTC. Encoded protein: CASSVGADYGYTF.

This chain uses TRBV6-5 with TRBJ1-1, with no clear D. The length of the CDR3 is 15 residues. Looked up from germline, CDR1 is MNHEY and CDR2 is SVGAGI. The V end lost 7 bases, the J end lost 1 base, and 16 bases lay between the germline ends. The CDR3 region has the DNA TGTGCCAGCAAGACCCTCGAGGTACCGAACACTGAAGCTTTCTTT. The encoded protein is CASKTLEVPNTEAFF.

The V and J genes are TRBV3-1 (or the pseudogene TRBV3-2) and TRBJ1-1; no firm D call. The CDR3 has 13 amino acids. Trimming stripped 3 bases from V and 4 bases from J, with 9 bases between. The V gene's germline CDR1 is LGHDT and CDR2 YNNKEL (reference sequence). DNA of the CDR3: TGTGCCAGCAGCCATGGCCGGAGCACTGAAGCTTTCTTT. Translated: CASSHGRSTEAFF.

A note on this clone: This may arise from a read error, as a much more abundant clone is one base away. This rearrangement joins TRBV3-1 (or the pseudogene TRBV3-2) to TRBJ1-2; the match to TRBD1 covers 7 bases. With 3 bases clipped from V and 2 bases from J, the junction kept 0 bases outside the gene matches. The CDR3 spans 13 residues. The germline CDR1 and CDR2 sequences are LGHDT and YNNKEL (reference sequence). This CDR3 reads CASSQGQNYGYTF. CDR3 coding DNA: TGTGCCAGCAGCCAGGGACAGAACTATGGCTACACCTTC.

The V and J genes are TRBV9 and TRBJ2-1, with TRBD2 matching over 13 bases. Germline values: CDR1 SGDLS, CDR2 YYNGEE. This CDR3 is built from 15 residues. Trimming cost V 5 bases and J 8 bases; bases outside gene matches: 7. Written as DNA, the CDR3 is TGTGCCAGCAGTTGGGGACTAGCGGGAAGCGATGAGCAGTTCTTC. Its translation: CASSWGLAGSDEQFF.

This clone occurred once. The J gene is TRBJ1-3, the V gene TRBV6-5; 10 bases line up with TRBD1. The V gene's germline CDR1 is MNHEY and CDR2 SVGAGI. V gave up 6 bases and J gave up 3 bases; unmatched junction bases: 5. CDR3 length: 15 amino acids. The CDR3 nucleotides read TGTGCCAGCAGGCGACAGGGGGCGTTTGGAAACACCATATATTTT. Amino acids: CASRRQGAFGNTIYF.

V usage is TRBV7-6 and J usage is TRBJ2-1; unclear D gene. The CDR3 is 15 residues long. The germline V and J ends were trimmed by 1 base and 4 bases, with 11 bases remaining between them. Germline loops: CDR1 SGHVS, CDR2 FNYEAQ. The CDR3 DNA sequence: TGTGCCAGCAGCTTAGTTGGTCAGGTTTACAATGAGCAGTTCTTC. It encodes CASSLVGQVYNEQFF.

V is TRBV3-1 (or the pseudogene TRBV3-2) and J is TRBJ1-1, with D maybe TRBD1 (6 bases). The ends were cut back, 4 bases at V and 2 bases at J, with 11 bases in the middle. Germline V gene data show CDR1 as LGHDT and CDR2 as YNNKEL (reference sequence). The CDR3 has 14 amino acids. CDR3 sequence reads: CASSLRQDNTEAFF. The DNA for the CDR3 is TGTGCCAGCAGCCTGCGACAGGATAACACTGAAGCTTTCTTT.

V gene TRBV2 combines with J gene TRBJ1-5, with TRBD1 matching over 7 bases. V lost 10 bases to trimming and J lost 5 bases; unmatched junction nucleotides: 11. This CDR3 spans 14 amino acids. Germline-derived CDR1 and CDR2 are SNHLY and FYNNEI. The CDR3 sequence is CATTQSQGDQPQHF. CDR3 DNA: TGTGCCACCACACAGAGTCAGGGGGATCAGCCCCAGCATTTT.

This clone appeared a few times. J is TRBJ2-3 and V is TRBV7-6; perhaps TRBD2 as D (5 bases). Germline CDR1 reads SGHVS; CDR2 reads FNYEAQ. With 4 bases removed from V and 4 bases from J, the gap between germline ends came to 9 bases. This CDR3 has 13 residues. The CDR3 DNA follows: TGTGCCAGCAGCTCGGTGCGGGCAGATACGCAGTATTTT. It specifies CASSSVRADTQYF.

The genes are TRBV5-1 and TRBJ2-7; D perhaps matches TRBD2 (6 bases). Trimming stripped 0 bases from V and 7 bases from J, with 14 bases between. CDR1 is SGHRS and CDR2 is YFSETQ in the germline V gene. The CDR3 sequence is 14 residues long. CDR3 region: CASSLAGAPLEQYF. The CDR3, as DNA: TGCGCCAGCAGCTTGGCGGGAGCCCCACTGGAGCAGTACTTC.

V usage is TRBV2 and J usage is TRBJ1-2, with 9 bases lining up with TRBD1. The CDR3 is 13 amino acids. The J segment lost 7 bases and the V segment lost 2 bases, leaving 2 bases of the junction unmatched. Germline CDR1 SNHLY, CDR2 FYNNEI. This CDR3 is CASSEWDRVGYTF. The CDR3 DNA reads TGTGCCAGCAGTGAATGGGACAGGGTTGGCTACACCTTC.

The V call is TRBV11-2, the J call TRBJ2-3; a possible D gene is TRBD2 (5 bases). V lost 3 bases and J 1 base, leaving 11 bases between the germline ends. Germline CDR1 SGHAT, CDR2 FQNNGV. CDR3 length equals 15 residues. The CDR3 region has the DNA TGTGCCAGCAGCTTGGGGAGCGGTGGCACAGATACGCAGTATTTT. The encoded protein is CASSLGSGGTDTQYF.

The gene calls are TRBV6-2 or TRBV6-3 and TRBJ2-3; 8 nucleotides agree with TRBD1. This CDR3 region has 15 residues. J was trimmed by 1 base and V by 6 bases; bases with no gene match: 6. The germline V gene has CDR1 MNHEY and CDR2 SVGEGT. The CDR3 reads CASRPGQGGTDTQYF. The CDR3 nucleotides are TGTGCCAGCAGGCCTGGACAGGGAGGCACAGATACGCAGTATTTT.

The chain couples TRBV7-7 to TRBJ2-2; TRBD2 matches at 9 bases. V lost 2 bases, J lost 4 bases, and 5 bases stayed unmatched. This CDR3 contains 16 residues. Germline assignment: CDR1 SSHAT and CDR2 FNYEAQ (reference sequence). The CDR3 DNA sequence: TGTGCCAGCAGCTTATGGGCGGGAGGGAGCACCGGGGAGCTGTTTTTT. Protein sequence: CASSLWAGGSTGELFF.

The rearrangement links TRBV5-1 to TRBJ2-1, with TRBD2 identical over 12 bases. Trimming cost V 4 bases and J 4 bases; bases outside gene matches: 6. This CDR3 comprises 16 residues. The germline gives CDR1 SGHRS, CDR2 YFSETQ. The CDR3 sequence: CASSPSLAGGYNEQFF. CDR3 nucleotide sequence: TGCGCCAGCAGCCCCTCACTAGCGGGAGGATACAATGAGCAGTTCTTC.

The CDR3: CASSSPGLAGGGDTQYF. The DNA for the CDR3 is TGTGCCAGCAGCTCGCCGGGACTAGCGGGTGGGGGGGATACGCAGTATTTT. V gene TRBV11-2 combines with J gene TRBJ2-3; 12 nucleotides match TRBD2. The CDR3 spans 17 residues. Germline CDR1 reads SGHAT; CDR2 reads FQNNGV. Losses at the gene ends were 4 bases for V and 6 bases for J; bases not matched to a gene: 11.

J is TRBJ1-2 and V is TRBV7-8, with TRBD1 identical over 7 bases. Germline CDR1 and CDR2: SGHVS and FQNEAQ. The trim removed 5 bases at V and 0 bases at J, leaving 6 bases unmatched. The length of the CDR3 is 15 residues. The CDR3 spells CASSPGTDANYGYTF. DNA for the CDR3: TGTGCCAGCAGCCCCGGGACAGACGCTAACTATGGCTACACCTTC.

The rearrangement joins TRBV11-2 to TRBJ2-7; D might be TRBD1 (5 bases). Germline assignment: CDR1 SGHAT and CDR2 FQNNGV. Trimming took 0 bases from V and 4 from J, leaving 16 bases between them. There are 16 residues in the CDR3. The CDR3 region has the DNA TGTGCCAGCAGCTTAGATCCCTCTTTTAGGGGATACGAGCAGTACTTC. This codes for CASSLDPSFRGYEQYF.

This chain links TRBV10-3 with TRBJ1-2, with D hard to call. This CDR3 has 16 amino acids. V was cut by 2 bases and J by 5 bases, with 18 bases left in between. Germline V gene sequence: CDR1 ENHRY, CDR2 SYGVKD. The CDR3 coding sequence is TGTGCCATCAGTGAGGTTTGGGAGGTGGAGTCATATGGCTACACCTTC. It specifies CAISEVWEVESYGYTF.

Regarding this clone: Other nucleotide sequences from this sample produce the same CDR3. This chain uses TRBV5-1 with TRBJ2-7; 8 bases line up with TRBD1. CDR1 SGHRS and CDR2 YFSETQ come from the germline V gene. Trimming removed 2 bases from V and 6 bases from J; junction bases left unmatched: 4. This CDR3 has 13 residues. CDR3 residues: CASSLGQGFEQYF. DNA of the CDR3: TGCGCCAGCAGCTTAGGACAGGGTTTCGAGCAGTACTTC.